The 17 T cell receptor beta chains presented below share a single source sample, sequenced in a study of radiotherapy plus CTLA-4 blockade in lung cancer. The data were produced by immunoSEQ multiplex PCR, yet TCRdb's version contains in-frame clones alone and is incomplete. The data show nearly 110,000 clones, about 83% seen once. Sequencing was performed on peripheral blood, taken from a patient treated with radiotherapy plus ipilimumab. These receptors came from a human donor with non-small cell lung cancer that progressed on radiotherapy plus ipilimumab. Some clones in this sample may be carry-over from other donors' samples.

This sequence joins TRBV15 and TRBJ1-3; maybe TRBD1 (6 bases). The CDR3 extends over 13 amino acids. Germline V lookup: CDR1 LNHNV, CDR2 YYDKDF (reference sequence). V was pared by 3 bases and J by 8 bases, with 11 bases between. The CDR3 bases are TGTGCCACCAGCAGGGATAGGGGGGACACCATATATTTT. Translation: CATSRDRGDTIYF.

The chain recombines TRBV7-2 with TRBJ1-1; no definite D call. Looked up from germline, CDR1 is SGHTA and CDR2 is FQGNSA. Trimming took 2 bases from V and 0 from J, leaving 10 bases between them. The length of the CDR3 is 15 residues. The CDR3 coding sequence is TGTGCCAGCAGCTTAAGTGTCACTTTGAACACTGAAGCTTTCTTT. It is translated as CASSLSVTLNTEAFF. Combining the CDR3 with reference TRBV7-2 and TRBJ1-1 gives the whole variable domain GAGVSQSPSNKVTEKGKDVELRCDPISGHTALYWYRQSLGQGLEFLIYFQGNSAPDKSGLPSDRFSAERTGGSVSTLTIQRTQQEDSAVYLCASSLSVTLNTEAFFGQGTRLTVV.

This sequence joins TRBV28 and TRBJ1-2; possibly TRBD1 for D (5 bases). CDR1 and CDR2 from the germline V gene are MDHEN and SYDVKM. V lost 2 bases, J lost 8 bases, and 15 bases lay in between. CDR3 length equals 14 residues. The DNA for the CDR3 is TGTGCCAGCAGTTTAGGGCAGGGTATTTACGGCTACACCTTC. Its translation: CASSLGQGIYGYTF.

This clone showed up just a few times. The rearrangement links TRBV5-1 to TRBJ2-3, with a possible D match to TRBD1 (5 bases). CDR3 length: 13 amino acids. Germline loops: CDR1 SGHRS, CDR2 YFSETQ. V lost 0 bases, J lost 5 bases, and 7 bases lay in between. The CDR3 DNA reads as TGCGCCAGCAGCTTGGTAGGGGTAGATACGCAGTATTTT. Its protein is CASSLVGVDTQYF. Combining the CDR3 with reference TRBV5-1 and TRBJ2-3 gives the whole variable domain KAGVTQTPRYLIKTRGQQVTLSCSPISGHRSVSWYQQTPGQGLQFLFEYFSETQRNKGNFPGRFSGRQFSNSRSEMNVSTLELGDSALYLCASSLVGVDTQYFGPGTRLTVL.

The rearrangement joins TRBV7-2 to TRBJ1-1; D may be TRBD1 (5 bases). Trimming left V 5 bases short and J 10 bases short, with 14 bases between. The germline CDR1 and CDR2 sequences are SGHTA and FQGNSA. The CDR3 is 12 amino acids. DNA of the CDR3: TGTGCCAGCAGCACGGGACCCCTGAGAGCTTTCTTT. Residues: CASSTGPLRAFF.

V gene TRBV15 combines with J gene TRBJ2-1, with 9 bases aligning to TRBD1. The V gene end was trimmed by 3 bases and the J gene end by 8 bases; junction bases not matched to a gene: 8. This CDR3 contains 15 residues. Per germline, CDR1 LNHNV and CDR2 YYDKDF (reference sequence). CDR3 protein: CATSRDLDRGYEQFF. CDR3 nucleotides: TGTGCCACCAGCAGGGATTTGGACAGGGGCTATGAGCAGTTCTTC.

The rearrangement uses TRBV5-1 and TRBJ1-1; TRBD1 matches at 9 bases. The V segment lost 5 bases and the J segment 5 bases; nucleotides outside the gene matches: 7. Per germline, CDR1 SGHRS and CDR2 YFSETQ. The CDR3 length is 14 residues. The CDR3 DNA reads TGCGCCAGCAGTCAACAGGGGGCGCCGACTGAAGCTTTCTTT. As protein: CASSQQGAPTEAFF.

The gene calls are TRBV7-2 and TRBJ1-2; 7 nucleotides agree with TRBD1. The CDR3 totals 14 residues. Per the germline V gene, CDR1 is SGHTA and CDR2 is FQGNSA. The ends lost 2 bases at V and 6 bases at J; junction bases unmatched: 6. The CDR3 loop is CASSLFAGGNGYTF. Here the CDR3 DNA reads TGTGCCAGCAGCTTATTCGCAGGGGGAAATGGCTACACCTTC.

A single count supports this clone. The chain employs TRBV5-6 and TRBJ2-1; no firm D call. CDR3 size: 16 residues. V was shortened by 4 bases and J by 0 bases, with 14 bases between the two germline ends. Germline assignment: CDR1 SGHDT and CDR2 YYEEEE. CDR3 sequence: CASSSDVSSSYNEQFF. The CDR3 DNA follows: TGTGCCAGCAGCAGCGACGTAAGTAGCTCCTACAATGAGCAGTTCTTC.

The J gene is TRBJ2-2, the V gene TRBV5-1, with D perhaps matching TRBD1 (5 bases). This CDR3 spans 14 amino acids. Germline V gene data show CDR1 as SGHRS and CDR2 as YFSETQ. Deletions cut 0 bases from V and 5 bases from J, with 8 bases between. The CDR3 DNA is TGCGCCAGCAGCTTGGATGGACAAACCGGGGAGCTGTTTTTT. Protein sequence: CASSLDGQTGELFF. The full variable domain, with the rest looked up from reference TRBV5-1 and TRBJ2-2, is KAGVTQTPRYLIKTRGQQVTLSCSPISGHRSVSWYQQTPGQGLQFLFEYFSETQRNKGNFPGRFSGRQFSNSRSEMNVSTLELGDSALYLCASSLDGQTGELFFGEGSRLTVL.

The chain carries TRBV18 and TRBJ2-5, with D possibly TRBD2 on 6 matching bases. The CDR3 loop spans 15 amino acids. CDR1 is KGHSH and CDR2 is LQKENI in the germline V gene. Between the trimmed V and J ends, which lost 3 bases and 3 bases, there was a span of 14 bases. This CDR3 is CASSPLAGREETQYF. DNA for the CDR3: TGTGCCAGCTCACCGCTGGCGGGGCGGGAAGAGACCCAGTACTTC.

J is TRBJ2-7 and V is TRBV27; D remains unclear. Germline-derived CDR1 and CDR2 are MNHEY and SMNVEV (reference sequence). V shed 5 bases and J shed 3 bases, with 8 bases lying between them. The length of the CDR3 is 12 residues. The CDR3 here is CASSSPGYEQYF. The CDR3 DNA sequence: TGTGCCAGCAGTAGTCCCGGCTACGAGCAGTACTTC.

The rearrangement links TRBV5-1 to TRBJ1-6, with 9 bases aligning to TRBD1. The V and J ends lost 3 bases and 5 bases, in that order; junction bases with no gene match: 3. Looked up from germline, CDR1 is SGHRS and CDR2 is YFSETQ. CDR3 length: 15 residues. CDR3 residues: CASSSGDRDNSPLHF. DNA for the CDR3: TGCGCCAGCAGCTCCGGGGACAGGGATAATTCACCCCTCCACTTT.

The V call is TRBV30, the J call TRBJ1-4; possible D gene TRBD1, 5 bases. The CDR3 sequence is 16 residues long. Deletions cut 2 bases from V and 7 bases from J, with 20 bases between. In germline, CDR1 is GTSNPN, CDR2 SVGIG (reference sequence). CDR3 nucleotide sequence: TGTGCCTGGAGTCCCACTCGGGGGGGACGGAGTGAAAAACTGTTTTTT. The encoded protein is CAWSPTRGGRSEKLFF.

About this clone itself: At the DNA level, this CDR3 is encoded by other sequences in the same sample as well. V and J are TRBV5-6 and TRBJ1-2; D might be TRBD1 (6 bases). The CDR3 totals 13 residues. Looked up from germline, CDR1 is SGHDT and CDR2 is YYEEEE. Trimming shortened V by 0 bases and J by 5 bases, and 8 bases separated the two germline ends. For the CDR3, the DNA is TGTGCCAGCAGCTTGGTACAGGGATATGGCTACACCTTC. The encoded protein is CASSLVQGYGYTF. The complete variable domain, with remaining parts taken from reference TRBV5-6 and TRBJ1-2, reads DAGVTQSPTHLIKTRGQQVTLRCSPKSGHDTVSWYQQALGQGPQFIFQYYEEEERQRGNFPDRFSGHQFPNYSSELNVNALLLGDSALYLCASSLVQGYGYTFGSGTRLTVV.

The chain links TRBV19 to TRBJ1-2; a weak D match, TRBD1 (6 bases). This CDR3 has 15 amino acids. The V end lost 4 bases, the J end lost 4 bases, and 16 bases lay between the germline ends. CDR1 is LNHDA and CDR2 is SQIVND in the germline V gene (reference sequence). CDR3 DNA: TGTGCCAGTAGTACCTCCGGCACAGGGCTCTATGGCTACACCTTC. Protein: CASSTSGTGLYGYTF. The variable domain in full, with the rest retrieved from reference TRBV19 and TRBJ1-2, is DGGITQSPKYLFRKEGQNVTLSCEQNLNHDAMYWYRQDPGQGLRLIYYSQIVNDFQKGDIAEGYSVSREKKESFPLTVTSAQKNPTAFYLCASSTSGTGLYGYTFGSGTRLTVV.

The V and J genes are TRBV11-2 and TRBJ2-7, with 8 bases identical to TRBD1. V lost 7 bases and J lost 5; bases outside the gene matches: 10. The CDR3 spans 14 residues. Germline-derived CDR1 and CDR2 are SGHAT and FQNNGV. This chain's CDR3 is CASTSVDRVNEQYF. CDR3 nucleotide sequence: TGTGCCAGCACCTCTGTGGACAGGGTCAACGAGCAGTACTTC.